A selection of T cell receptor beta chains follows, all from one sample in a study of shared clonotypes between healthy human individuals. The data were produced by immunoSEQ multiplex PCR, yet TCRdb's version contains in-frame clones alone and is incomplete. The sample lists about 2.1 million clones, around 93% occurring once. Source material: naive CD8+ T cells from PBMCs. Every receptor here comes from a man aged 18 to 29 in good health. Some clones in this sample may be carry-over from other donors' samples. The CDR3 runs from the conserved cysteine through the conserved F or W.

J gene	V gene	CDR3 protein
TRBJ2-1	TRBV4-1	CASSQDPTDSYNEQFF
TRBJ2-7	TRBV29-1	CSVEIVGYEQYF
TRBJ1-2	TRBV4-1	CASSQEPGRRGNYGYTF
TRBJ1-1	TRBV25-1	CASSVSGREAEAFF
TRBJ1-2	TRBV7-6	CASSLGGPYGYTF
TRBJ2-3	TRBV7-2	CASSFWTYTDTQYF
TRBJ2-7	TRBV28	CASSTYRDGGYEQYF
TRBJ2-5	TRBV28	CASSRTGGPGTQYF
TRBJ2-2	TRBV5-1	CASSLDSDRGGELFF
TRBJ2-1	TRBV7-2	CASSPERDYNEQFF
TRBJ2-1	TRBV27	CASSLSRDITLREQFF
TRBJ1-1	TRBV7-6	CASSLVARGETEAFF
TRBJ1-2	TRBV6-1	CASSRTSVNYGYTF
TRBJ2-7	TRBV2	CASSEGGRLLEQYF
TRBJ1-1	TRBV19	CATTGGELNTEAFF